Listed below are T cell receptor beta chains from one sample, sequenced in a study of post-analysis software for immune sequencing data. TCRdb fed the PCR reads into MiXCR, producing one record per CDR3 protein. The data contain 380,000 or so distinct CDR3 sequences, roughly 35% of them singletons. Sequenced material: blood. The origin of the receptors is a girl aged 10 to 17 with multiple sclerosis. Each CDR3 is given with its conserved first and last residue. Fields, in order: V gene, J gene, clone size, D gene, CDR3 DNA, CDR3 protein. A D gene is named only where the DNA matches it firmly. For some rows the clone size is stated as once, few or many, or as a class when expanded; others skip it.

TRBV29-1,TRBJ2-7,few,TRBD2,TGCAGCGCCCGGGGGGTACGCTACGAGCAGTACTTC,CSARGVRYEQYF
TRBV4-2,TRBJ2-1,once,.,TGTGCCAGCAGCCAAGATCGCCTTTTGGGCAATGAGCAGTTCTTC,CASSQDRLLGNEQFF
TRBV10-3,TRBJ2-2,.,.,TGTGCCGTCAGTGAGAGGTCAGGGCCCGGGGAGCTGTTTTTT,CAVSERSGPGELFF
TRBV5-4,TRBJ2-7,.,TRBD2,TGTGCCAGCAGCTTGGTACTAGCGGGAGCCGAGCAGTACTTC,CASSLVLAGAEQYF
TRBV6-5,TRBJ2-3,.,TRBD2,TGTGCCAGCAGTTACTCGGGAGTAGCGGGGGCCTCAGATACGCAGTATTTT,CASSYSGVAGASDTQYF
TRBV7-9,TRBJ1-1,few,TRBD1,TGTGCCAGCAGCGCTCGACAGGGGAGAAACACTGAAGCTTTCTTT,CASSARQGRNTEAFF
TRBV29-1,TRBJ2-5,many,TRBD1,TGCAGCGTTGGGACAGGCGTCCAAGAGACCCAGTACTTC,CSVGTGVQETQYF
TRBV29-1,TRBJ2-7,.,.,TGCAGCGCCGGGGGACGTACAGACTCCTACGAGCAGTACTTC,CSAGGRTDSYEQYF
TRBV5-5,TRBJ1-1,.,.,TGTGCCAGCAGCTTTCCTCAGGGGAACACTGAAGCTTTCTTT,CASSFPQGNTEAFF
TRBV7-3,TRBJ2-3,few,TRBD2,TGTGCCAGCAGCTTTTCCAGCGGGGGGGCCGGTACGCAGTATTTT,CASSFSSGGAGTQYF
TRBV7-2,TRBJ2-7,.,TRBD2,TGTGCCAGCAGGATAGCGGGGGCGAGCTCCTACGAGCAGTACTTC,CASRIAGASSYEQYF
TRBV6-5,TRBJ1-5,few,.,TGTGCCAGCAGTTCTTTAGGGACGGACAATCAGCCCCAGCATTTT,CASSSLGTDNQPQHF
TRBV29-1,TRBJ2-4,.,.,TGCAGCGTTGAAGAAAGAGCCGACCGAACAAAATACGAACAGTACTTC,CSVEERADRTKYEQYF
TRBV27,TRBJ2-1,.,.,TGTGCCAGCAGTCACGGGCAACTTTACAATGAGCAGTTCTTC,CASSHGQLYNEQFF
TRBV6-5,TRBJ1-3,.,TRBD1,TGTGCCAGCACGGAGACAGGGGGAGCTGGAAACACCATATATTTT,CASTETGGAGNTIYF
TRBV6-1,TRBJ1-1,.,TRBD1,TGTGCCAGCAGTGACCACAGGGGCCGGCCAGGCACTGAAGCTTTCTTT,CASSDHRGRPGTEAFF
TRBV5-1,TRBJ2-1,.,.,TGCGCCAGCAGCTTGGATGGCTATTCCCATGAGCAGTTCTTC,CASSLDGYSHEQFF
TRBV6-5,TRBJ2-3,few,.,TGTGCCAGCATGCGGGGACAGCTTTTGGCAGATACGCAGTATTTT,CASMRGQLLADTQYF
TRBV2,TRBJ1-1,.,.,TGTGCCAGCAGTCGGTCGTCAGTCACGAACACTGAAGCTTTCTTT,CASSRSSVTNTEAFF
TRBV3-1,TRBJ1-2,.,.,TGTGCCAGCAGCCAAGCGGGGTCGGTGTGGGGCTACACCTTC,CASSQAGSVWGYTF
TRBV5-1,TRBJ1-2,.,.,TGCGCCAGCAGCCCAAGACAGGCCGCTAACTATGGCTACACCTTC,CASSPRQAANYGYTF
TRBV6-5,TRBJ1-2,.,.,TGTGCCAGCAGCTTGGGTAACTGGGACCACTATGGCTACACCTTC,CASSLGNWDHYGYTF
TRBV13,TRBJ2-7,few,TRBD1,TGTGCCAGCAGCGTCAAGACAGGGATTAACTACGAGCAGTACTTC,CASSVKTGINYEQYF
TRBV11-2,TRBJ2-3,once,.,TGTGCCAGCAGCTCCCCCGGGCCCAGAGGGATTACAGATACGCAGTATTTT,CASSSPGPRGITDTQYF
TRBV15,TRBJ2-1,few,TRBD2,TGTGCCACCAGCAGAGCGCGGGGGGGAAATGAGCAGTTCTTC,CATSRARGGNEQFF
TRBV29-1,TRBJ1-1,.,TRBD1,TGCAGCACGGGACAGGGAAAGAACACTGAAGCTTTCTTT,CSTGQGKNTEAFF
TRBV12-3/TRBV12-4,TRBJ1-1,.,.,TGTGCCAGCAGCTGGGCGAGCACTGAAGCTTTCTTT,CASSWASTEAFF
TRBV6-1,TRBJ2-3,few,TRBD2,TGTGCCAGCAGCCAAACTAGCGGGGGCCACCTGGGGGGGGATACGCAGTATTTT,CASSQTSGGHLGGDTQYF
TRBV5-4,TRBJ2-1,.,TRBD2,TGTGCCAGCAGCGCCGGCGGGGGGAGCTCCTACAATGAGCAGTTCTTC,CASSAGGGSSYNEQFF
TRBV28,TRBJ2-5,few,TRBD2,TGTGCCAGCAGTTTATCCCCCCCGACTAGCGGCCCCCAAGAGACCCAGTACTTC,CASSLSPPTSGPQETQYF
TRBV7-6,TRBJ2-6,.,.,TGTGCCAGCAGCCCTAGACAGGGGAGGGTCAACGTCCTGACTTTC,CASSPRQGRVNVLTF
TRBV4-2,TRBJ2-5,.,.,TGTGCCAGCAGCCATTGGGGCGTCCAAGAGACCCAGTACTTC,CASSHWGVQETQYF
TRBV10-3,TRBJ2-1,many,.,TGTGCCATCAGTGAGTCTGACTTCCCCTACAATGAGCAGTTCTTC,CAISESDFPYNEQFF
TRBV6-2/TRBV6-3,TRBJ2-7,.,TRBD1,TGTGCCAGCAGTTACGGACAGGTGGGATACGAGCAGTACTTC,CASSYGQVGYEQYF
TRBV4-3,TRBJ1-6,.,.,TGCGCCAGCAGCCAAGATTCGATGAGTAATTCACCCCTCCACTTT,CASSQDSMSNSPLHF